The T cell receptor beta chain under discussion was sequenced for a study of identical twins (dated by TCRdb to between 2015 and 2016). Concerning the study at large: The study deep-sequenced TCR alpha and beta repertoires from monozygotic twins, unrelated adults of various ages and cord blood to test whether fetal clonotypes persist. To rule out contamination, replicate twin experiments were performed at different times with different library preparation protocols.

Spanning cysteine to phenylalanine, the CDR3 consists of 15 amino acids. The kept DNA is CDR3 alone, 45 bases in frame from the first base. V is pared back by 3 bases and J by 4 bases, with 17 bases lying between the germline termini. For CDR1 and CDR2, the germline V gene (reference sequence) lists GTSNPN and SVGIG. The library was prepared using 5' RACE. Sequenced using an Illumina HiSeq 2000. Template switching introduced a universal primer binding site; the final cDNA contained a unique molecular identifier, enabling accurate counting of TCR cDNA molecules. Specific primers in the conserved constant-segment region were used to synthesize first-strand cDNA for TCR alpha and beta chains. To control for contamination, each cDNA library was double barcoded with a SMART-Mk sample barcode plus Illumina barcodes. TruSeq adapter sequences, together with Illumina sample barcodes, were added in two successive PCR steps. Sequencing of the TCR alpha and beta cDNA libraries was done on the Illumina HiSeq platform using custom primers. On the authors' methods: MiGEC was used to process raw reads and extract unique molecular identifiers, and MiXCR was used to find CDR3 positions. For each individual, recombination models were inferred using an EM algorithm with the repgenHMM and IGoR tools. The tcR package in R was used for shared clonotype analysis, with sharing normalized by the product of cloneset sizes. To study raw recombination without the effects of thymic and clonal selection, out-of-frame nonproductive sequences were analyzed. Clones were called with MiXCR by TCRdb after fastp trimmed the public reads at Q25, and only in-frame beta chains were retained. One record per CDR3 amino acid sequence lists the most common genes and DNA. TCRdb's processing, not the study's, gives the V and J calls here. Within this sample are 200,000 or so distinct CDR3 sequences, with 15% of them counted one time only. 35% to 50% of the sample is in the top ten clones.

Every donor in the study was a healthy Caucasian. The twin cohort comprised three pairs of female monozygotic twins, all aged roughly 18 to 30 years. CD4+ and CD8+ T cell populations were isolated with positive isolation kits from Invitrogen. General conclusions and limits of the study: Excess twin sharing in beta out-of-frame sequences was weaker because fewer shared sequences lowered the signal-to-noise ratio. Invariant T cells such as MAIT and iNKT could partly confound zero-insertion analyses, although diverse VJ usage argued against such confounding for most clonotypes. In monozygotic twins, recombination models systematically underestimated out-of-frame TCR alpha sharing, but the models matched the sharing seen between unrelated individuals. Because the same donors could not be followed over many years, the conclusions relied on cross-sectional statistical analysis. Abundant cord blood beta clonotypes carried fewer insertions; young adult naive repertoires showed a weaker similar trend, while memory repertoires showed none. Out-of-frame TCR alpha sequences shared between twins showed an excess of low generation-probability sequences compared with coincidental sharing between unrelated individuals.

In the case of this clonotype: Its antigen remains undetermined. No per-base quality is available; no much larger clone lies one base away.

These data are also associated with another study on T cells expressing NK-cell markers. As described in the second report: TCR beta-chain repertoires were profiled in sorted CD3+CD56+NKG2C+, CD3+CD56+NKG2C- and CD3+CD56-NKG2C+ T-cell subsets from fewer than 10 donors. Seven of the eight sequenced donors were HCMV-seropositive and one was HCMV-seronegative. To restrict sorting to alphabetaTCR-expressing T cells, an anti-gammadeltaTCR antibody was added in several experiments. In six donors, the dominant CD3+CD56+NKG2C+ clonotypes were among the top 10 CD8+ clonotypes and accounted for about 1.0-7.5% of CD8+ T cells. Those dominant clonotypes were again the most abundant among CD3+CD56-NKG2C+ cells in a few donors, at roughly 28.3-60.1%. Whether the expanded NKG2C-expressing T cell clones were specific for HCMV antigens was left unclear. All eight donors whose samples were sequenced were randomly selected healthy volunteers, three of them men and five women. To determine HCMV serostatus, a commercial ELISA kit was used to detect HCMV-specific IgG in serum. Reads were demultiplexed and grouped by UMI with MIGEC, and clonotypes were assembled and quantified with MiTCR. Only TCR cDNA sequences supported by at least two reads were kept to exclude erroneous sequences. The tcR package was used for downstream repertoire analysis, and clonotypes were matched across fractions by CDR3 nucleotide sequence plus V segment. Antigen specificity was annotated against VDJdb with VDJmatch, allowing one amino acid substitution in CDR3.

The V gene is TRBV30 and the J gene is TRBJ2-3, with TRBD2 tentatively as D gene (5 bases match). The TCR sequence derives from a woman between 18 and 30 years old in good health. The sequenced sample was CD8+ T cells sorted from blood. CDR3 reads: CAWSGSGVRADTQYF. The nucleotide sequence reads TGTGCCTGGAGCGGTTCCGGGGTGAGGGCAGATACGCAGTATTTT. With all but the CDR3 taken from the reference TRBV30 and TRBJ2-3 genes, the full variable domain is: SQTIHQWPATLVQPVGSPLSLECTVEGTSNPNLYWYRQAAGRGLQLLFYSVGIGQISSEVPQNLSASRPQDRQFILSSKKLLLSDSGFYLCAWSGSGVRADTQYFGPGTRLTVL.